The TCR beta chain under discussion was sequenced for a study of lymphopenia after photon versus proton radiotherapy. Study findings and constraints: Photon-treated patients lost naive T cells and TCR diversity; proton-treated stayed stable.

Assay used: immunoSEQ multiplex PCR; TCRdb lists only in-frame clones, some missing. The table lists about 26,000 clones, more than 75% of them singletons. CDR3 length: 12 amino acids. V gave up 3 bases and J gave up 8 bases; unmatched junction bases: 2. Of note for this clone: Its antigen remains unidentified.

The sample consisted of peripheral blood, taken from a patient treated with photon-based radiotherapy. This chain joins TRBV5-3 and TRBJ1-2, with 9 bases that match TRBD1. TRBV5-3 is flagged as an ORF with uncertain function. The clonotype was recovered from a woman in her 50s with cholangiocarcinoma. DNA of the CDR3: TGTGCCAGAAGCTCCGGGACAGGGGGCTACACCTTC. Translated, it gives CARSSGTGGYTF.